A selection of T cell receptor beta chains follows, all from one sample in a study of T-cell reconstitution after alpha-beta-depleted transplantation in children. Each CDR3 protein is one row after TCRdb ran MiXCR on the PCR reads. The table has about 230,000 distinct CDR3 sequences, approximately 12% seen once. The source was PBMCs from the stem cell graft donor, collected from the stem cell graft. These receptors came from a human donor who donated a stem cell graft to a child with acute lymphoblastic leukemia. CDR3s include the opening cysteine and the closing phenylalanine or tryptophan. The D gene is left open where the match is weak. Clone sizes are given selectively: once, few, many, or a class where the clone is expanded.

>TRBD2|TRBJ2-1|TRBV12-3/TRBV12-4|many
TGTGCCAGCAGCGCACTAGCGGGAGGCCACGGTGAGCAGTTCTTC
CASSALAGGHGEQFF
>TRBD2|TRBJ2-5|TRBV29-1|many
TGCAGCGTCCCGGGACTACCGACGGAGACCCAGTACTTC
CSVPGLPTETQYF
>TRBD1|TRBJ2-1|TRBV7-9|many
TGTGCCAGCAGTCCGGGACAGGGGAACTACAATGAGCAGTTCTTC
CASSPGQGNYNEQFF
>NA|TRBJ2-7|TRBV7-9|few
TGTGCCAGCAGCCTGACCGGGACGGACTACGAGCAGTACTTC
CASSLTGTDYEQYF
>TRBD2|TRBJ2-5|TRBV4-3|many
TGCGCCAGCAGCCGTTGGACTAGCGGCGTGGAGACCCAGTACTTC
CASSRWTSGVETQYF
>NA|TRBJ1-2|TRBV20-1|NA
TGCAGTGCTAGTGACTATGGCTACACCTTC
CSASDYGYTF
>TRBD2|TRBJ2-7|TRBV6-2/TRBV6-3|NA
TGTGCCAGCAGTCAAGACCTGGGGAGGGCCTACGAGCAGTACTTC
CASSQDLGRAYEQYF
>TRBD1|TRBJ2-1|TRBV28|many
TGTGCCAGCAGCCGACGGACAGGGTCGATTGAGCAGTTCTTC
CASSRRTGSIEQFF
>NA|TRBJ2-1|TRBV20-1|many
TGCAGTGCTAGAGGCCCCAATGAGCAGTTCTTC
CSARGPNEQFF
>TRBD1|TRBJ1-5|TRBV15|many
TGTGCCACCAGCCCTGACAGGGGGCTATATGACAATCAGCCCCAGCATTTT
CATSPDRGLYDNQPQHF
>NA|TRBJ1-1|TRBV25-1|many
TGTGCCAGCAGTAGGTTCGGGACAAACACTGAAGCTTTCTTT
CASSRFGTNTEAFF
>TRBD1|TRBJ2-5|TRBV27|many
TGTGCCACCAGGACAGGGGGCGCCTACCAAGAGACCCAGTACTTC
CATRTGGAYQETQYF
>TRBD1|TRBJ2-2|TRBV7-9|many
TGTGCCAGCAGCCCCATGGGGACAGTGGACACCGGGGAGCTGTTTTTT
CASSPMGTVDTGELFF
>TRBD1|TRBJ1-5|TRBV6-1|many
TGTGCCAGCAGTGAAAGTAGACAGGGTTTCAATCAGCCCCAGCATTTT
CASSESRQGFNQPQHF
>NA|TRBJ2-1|TRBV7-9|many
TGTGCCAGCACCTTAAAAGGCCCAGTGGATGAGCAGTTCTTC
CASTLKGPVDEQFF
>NA|TRBJ2-7|TRBV18|many
TGTGCCAGCTCACCTCGGCAACAAAGAGTGTCCTACGAGCAGTACTTC
CASSPRQQRVSYEQYF
>TRBD2|TRBJ2-5|TRBV5-1|many
TGCGCCAGCAGCTCGTCTAGCGGCGAACAAGAGACCCAGTACTTC
CASSSSSGEQETQYF
>NA|TRBJ2-7|TRBV4-2|many
TGTGCCAGCAGCCAGGGAGGTAGCATCTACGAGCAGTACTTC
CASSQGGSIYEQYF
>NA|TRBJ2-7|TRBV6-2/TRBV6-3|few
TGTGCCAGCAGTTTGGCCTACGCCTACGAGCAGTACTTC
CASSLAYAYEQYF
>NA|TRBJ1-2|TRBV3-1|many
TGTGCCAGCAGCCCTCTTGGATCGGGACGGCAGAACTATGGCTACACCTTC
CASSPLGSGRQNYGYTF
>TRBD2|TRBJ2-7|TRBV20-1|many
TGCAGTGCTAGACCCGGAGCGGGAGCGTACGAGCAGTACTTC
CSARPGAGAYEQYF
>NA|TRBJ2-7|TRBV12-3/TRBV12-4|many
TGTGCCAGCAGTTTAACCGGGACCCCGGGTGAGCAGTACTTC
CASSLTGTPGEQYF
>NA|TRBJ2-7|TRBV12-3/TRBV12-4|many
TGTGCCAGCAGTTTAGCGAAATACGAGCAGTACTTC
CASSLAKYEQYF
>NA|TRBJ2-2|TRBV6-1|many
TGTGCCAGCACCCTCGACAGACGGGACACCGGGGAGCTGTTTTTT
CASTLDRRDTGELFF
>NA|TRBJ2-7|TRBV5-5|many
TGTGCCAGCAGCTGGGGCTCCGGCATGGACTACGAGCAGTACTTC
CASSWGSGMDYEQYF
>NA|TRBJ2-6|TRBV21-1|NA
TGTGCCAGCATCTCTAGGGAGGGTGCTGGGGCCAACGTCCTGACTTTC
CASISREGAGANVLTF
>TRBD2|TRBJ2-5|TRBV12-3/TRBV12-4|many
TGTGCCAGCCTAGGGACTAGCGGAGCCTGGGAGACCCAGTACTTC
CASLGTSGAWETQYF
>TRBD1|TRBJ1-2|TRBV7-2|many
TGTGCCAGCAGCTTAGAGACAGGGCCTTACTATGGCTACACCTTC
CASSLETGPYYGYTF
>NA|TRBJ2-7|TRBV5-1|many
TGCGCCAGCAGCTTGGCCAGCAGCCCCGAGCAGTACTTC
CASSLASSPEQYF
>NA|TRBJ2-3|TRBV20-1|NA
TGCAGTGCTCGGGCGAGGAACGAGGCCACAGATACGCAGTATTTT
CSARARNEATDTQYF
>TRBD1|TRBJ2-2|TRBV15|few
TGTGCCACCAGCATTCCGGGACAGGGGGCACGGGAGCTGTTTTTT
CATSIPGQGARELFF
>TRBD1|TRBJ1-6|TRBV5-1|many
TGCGCCAGCATACACGCCCTTGGACAGGGAAGCGGGGCACCCCTCCACTTT
CASIHALGQGSGAPLHF
>TRBD2|TRBJ2-1|TRBV7-2|NA
TGTGCCAGCAGCCAAAAATCGGGACTAGCGTTGGGGAATGAGCAGTTCTTC
CASSQKSGLALGNEQFF
>NA|TRBJ2-7|TRBV20-1|many
TGCAGTGGAAAGTATGGCACCTACGAGCAGTACTTC
CSGKYGTYEQYF
>NA|TRBJ2-1|TRBV7-3|NA
TGTGCCAGCAGCTTAACGGGATCTCCCTACAATGAGCAGTTCTTC
CASSLTGSPYNEQFF
>TRBD2|TRBJ2-5|TRBV12-3/TRBV12-4|many
TGTGCCAGCAGTGCACCTAGCGGGAGAGCTCAAGAGACCCAGTACTTC
CASSAPSGRAQETQYF
>NA|TRBJ2-5|TRBV10-3|many
TGTGCCATCAGCGGGGAGGAAGAGACCCAGTACTTC
CAISGEEETQYF